What follows is one TCR beta chain and its context. This may be a read error, as it is one base from a much larger clone. The data originate from a study of T cells in Graves' hyperthyroidism and ophthalmopathy. Germline CDR1 ENHRY, CDR2 SYGVKD. This CDR3 is 14 amino acids long. Unmatched junction bases numbered 13, after V lost 6 bases and J lost 9 bases. TCR beta CDR3 regions were amplified from RNA. First-round RT-PCR of the TCR CDR3 relied on the HTBI primer set. TCRdb passed the multiplex PCR reads through MiXCR, listing each CDR3 protein once. The repertoire holds hundreds of thousands of distinct CDR3 sequences, with around 46% as singletons.

Sequencing used peripheral blood or thyroid tissue (not recorded which). This TCR was recovered from a woman between 18 and 29 years old with Graves' hyperthyroidism. The gene calls are TRBV10-3 and TRBJ2-5, with TRBD2 identical over 7 bases. The CDR3 region is CAISPAEAREAQYF. The CDR3 nucleotides are TGTGCCATCAGCCCGGCGGAGGCACGGGAGGCCCAGTACTTC.